The rows below give T cell receptor beta chains drawn from one sample of a study of blood T cell repertoires in COVID-19. This table comes from immunoSEQ multiplex PCR, and its TCRdb copy is limited to in-frame clones, with some not included. The data hold roughly 81,000 clones, with 70% to 90% observed a single time. The sample was peripheral blood. These receptors were obtained from a man aged 25-40 years with acute or convalescent COVID-19. The CDR3 runs from the conserved cysteine through the conserved F or W. D genes are given only for firm matches. Part of the rows lack a size; the others show once, few, many or a class for expanded clones.

CASSNSGPSGNTIYF | TGTGCCAGCAGCAACAGTGGGCCGTCTGGAAACACCATATATTTT | TRBJ1-3 | . | TRBV7-9 | .
CASSSRLAGTPINEQFF | TGTGCCAGTAGTTCACGACTAGCGGGAACCCCTATCAATGAGCAGTTCTTC | TRBJ2-1 | TRBD2 | TRBV19 | once
CASTPGTGGDTQYF | TGCGCCAGCACTCCCGGGACAGGGGGAGATACGCAGTATTTT | TRBJ2-3 | TRBD1 | TRBV5-1 | .
CASAYMGSPLHF | TGTGCCAGCGCCTACATGGGCTCACCCCTCCACTTT | TRBJ1-6 | . | TRBV18 | .
CASSFGQGDGYTF | TGTGCCAGCAGCTTCGGACAGGGCGATGGCTACACCTTC | TRBJ1-2 | TRBD1 | TRBV7-9 | .
CASSLEQGGWETQYF | TGCGCCAGCAGCTTGGAACAGGGAGGGTGGGAGACCCAGTACTTC | TRBJ2-5 | . | TRBV5-1 | .
CSASSPQGRLLAGAGDTQYF | TGCAGTGCTAGTTCACCCCAGGGAAGATTACTAGCGGGAGCTGGAGATACGCAGTATTTT | TRBJ2-3 | TRBD2 | TRBV20-1 | .
CASSLHGEDGELFF | TGTGCCAGCAGCTTACACGGGGAGGACGGGGAGCTGTTTTTT | TRBJ2-2 | . | TRBV7-9 | .
CASSYSMAGGGQETQYF | TGTGCCAGCAGTTACTCGATGGCGGGCGGGGGTCAAGAGACCCAGTACTTC | TRBJ2-5 | TRBD2 | TRBV6-2/TRBV6-3 | .
CASSQAGTVSSPLHF | TGCGCCAGCAGCCAAGCCGGGACAGTTTCATCACCCCTCCACTTT | TRBJ1-6 | TRBD1 | TRBV4-1 | .
CASSTQGSHEQFF | TGTGCCAGCAGCACACAGGGGAGCCATGAGCAGTTCTTC | TRBJ2-1 | TRBD1 | TRBV9 | .
CASSSRNRDNEQFF | TGTGCCAGCAGCTCACGGAACAGGGACAATGAGCAGTTCTTC | TRBJ2-1 | . | TRBV7-2 | .
CAISVDRDGTEAFF | TGTGCCATCAGTGTGGACAGGGACGGCACTGAAGCTTTCTTT | TRBJ1-1 | TRBD1 | TRBV10-3 | .
CASSHSLMRGDTEAFF | TGTGCCAGCAGCCACTCCCTAATGCGGGGGGACACTGAAGCTTTCTTT | TRBJ1-1 | . | TRBV5-8 | .
CATQPLVRANTEAFF | TGTGCCACCCAACCTCTAGTACGAGCGAACACTGAAGCTTTCTTT | TRBJ1-1 | . | TRBV6-5 | .
CASSLGLGGDNEQFF | TGTGCCAGCAGCTTGGGACTAGGTGGGGACAATGAGCAGTTCTTC | TRBJ2-1 | TRBD2 | TRBV11-1 | .
CASSPLGATDTQYF | TGTGCCAGCTCACCACTAGGGGCCACAGATACGCAGTATTTT | TRBJ2-3 | . | TRBV18 | .
CASTLNTEAFF | TGTGCCAGTACCTTGAACACTGAAGCTTTCTTT | TRBJ1-1 | . | TRBV19 | .
CASSIGAGVHEQYF | TGTGCCAGTAGTATCGGAGCGGGAGTCCACGAGCAGTACTTC | TRBJ2-7 | TRBD2 | TRBV19 | .
CASSPRRESADTQYF | TGTGCCAGTAGCCCGAGGAGGGAGTCTGCAGATACGCAGTATTTT | TRBJ2-3 | . | TRBV19 | .
CASSQDPRNTEAFF | TGCGCCAGCAGCCAAGATCCCAGGAACACTGAAGCTTTCTTT | TRBJ1-1 | . | TRBV4-1 | once
CASSRKLPTSGEGGEQFF | TGCGCCAGCAGCCGAAAGCTACCGACTAGCGGGGAGGGGGGTGAGCAGTTCTTC | TRBJ2-1 | TRBD2 | TRBV4-1 | .
CASRGTGGNSPLHF | TGTGCCAGCAGAGGGACAGGGGGAAATTCACCCCTCCACTTT | TRBJ1-6 | TRBD1 | TRBV6-5 | .
CAWSTGYQPQHF | TGTGCCTGGAGTACCGGTTATCAGCCCCAGCATTTT | TRBJ1-5 | . | TRBV30 | .
CASSPGSDQPAETQYF | TGTGCCAGCAGCCCAGGTTCCGACCAACCTGCGGAGACCCAGTACTTC | TRBJ2-5 | . | TRBV11-2 | .
CASSQVYSSFNQPQHF | TGCGCCAGCAGCCAAGTTTACAGTTCATTCAATCAGCCCCAGCATTTT | TRBJ1-5 | . | TRBV4-3 | .
CATSAGAYGYTF | TGTGCCACCTCTGCCGGTGCCTATGGCTACACCTTC | TRBJ1-2 | . | TRBV28 | .
CASSPHTSEKLFF | TGTGCCAGCAGCCCCCACACCTCTGAAAAACTGTTTTTT | TRBJ1-4 | . | TRBV28 | once
CASRTQGHETQYF | TGTGCCAGCAGGACGCAGGGGCACGAGACCCAGTACTTC | TRBJ2-5 | . | TRBV28 | .
CASRDSTETSDTQYF | TGCGCCAGCAGGGACAGTACGGAAACCTCAGATACGCAGTATTTT | TRBJ2-3 | . | TRBV5-1 | .
CASTRGGQVNTEAFF | TGTGCCAGTACCCGAGGGGGACAGGTGAACACTGAAGCTTTCTTT | TRBJ1-1 | TRBD1 | TRBV19 | .
CASSATVYSYNEQFF | TGTGCCAGTAGTGCCACGGTTTACTCCTACAATGAGCAGTTCTTC | TRBJ2-1 | . | TRBV19 | .
CASRLDGNSPLHF | TGTGCCAGCAGGCTAGACGGGAATTCACCCCTCCACTTT | TRBJ1-6 | . | TRBV6-5 | .
CDQTGGKSNQPQHF | TGTGACCAGACAGGGGGCAAATCAAATCAGCCCCAGCATTTT | TRBJ1-5 | TRBD1 | TRBV28 | .
CASSQPYQTSGEETDTQYF | TGCGCCAGCAGCCAACCCTACCAGACTAGCGGAGAGGAGACAGATACGCAGTATTTT | TRBJ2-3 | TRBD2 | TRBV4-1 | .
CASSQQLNQPQHF | TGCGCCAGCAGTCAACAGCTCAATCAGCCCCAGCATTTT | TRBJ1-5 | . | TRBV10-1 | .
CASSVGGQAIETQYF | TGTGCCAGCAGCGTAGGGGGACAAGCGATCGAGACCCAGTACTTC | TRBJ2-5 | . | TRBV9 | .
CSVGDRGLDGYTF | TGCAGCGTGGGGGACAGGGGGCTTGACGGCTACACCTTC | TRBJ1-2 | TRBD1 | TRBV29-1 | .
CASSLTSGAKNIQYF | TGTGCCAGCAGCTTAACTAGCGGGGCCAAAAACATTCAGTACTTC | TRBJ2-4 | TRBD2 | TRBV13 | .
CASSLGPGGVSHRPREQYF | TGTGCCAGCAGCTTAGGTCCAGGGGGCGTCAGTCACCGCCCCAGGGAGCAGTACTTC | TRBJ2-7 | TRBD1 | TRBV7-9 | .
CASSLRGLAVLYNEQFF | TGCGCCAGCAGCCTTCGCGGACTAGCGGTCCTTTACAATGAGCAGTTCTTC | TRBJ2-1 | TRBD2 | TRBV4-1 | .
CASSALGGLATTDTQYF | TGTGCCAGCAGCGCCCTTGGGGGACTAGCGACCACAGATACGCAGTATTTT | TRBJ2-3 | TRBD2 | TRBV9 | .
CASTRDRTTGELFF | TGTGCCAGCACGCGAGACAGGACCACCGGGGAGCTGTTTTTT | TRBJ2-2 | . | TRBV6-5 | .
CASSSQGVQPQHF | TGTGCCAGCAGTTCCCAGGGTGTCCAGCCCCAGCATTTT | TRBJ1-5 | . | TRBV28 | .
CASRFLAQETQYF | TGTGCCAGCAGGTTCCTAGCCCAAGAGACCCAGTACTTC | TRBJ2-5 | . | TRBV28 | .
CASSTRQGANYGYTF | TGTGCCAGTAGTACCCGACAGGGGGCTAACTATGGCTACACCTTC | TRBJ1-2 | TRBD1 | TRBV19 | .
CASTPGTGTGELFF | TGTGCCAGCACCCCCGGGACAGGGACCGGGGAGCTGTTTTTT | TRBJ2-2 | TRBD1 | TRBV7-7 | .
CASSPDRAGYGYTF | TGTGCCAGCAGCCCCGACAGGGCGGGCTATGGCTACACCTTC | TRBJ1-2 | TRBD1 | TRBV6-6 | few
CASSLAPTGVYTEAFF | TGTGCCAGCAGCTTAGCACCGACAGGGGTCTACACTGAAGCTTTCTTT | TRBJ1-1 | TRBD1 | TRBV7-2 | .